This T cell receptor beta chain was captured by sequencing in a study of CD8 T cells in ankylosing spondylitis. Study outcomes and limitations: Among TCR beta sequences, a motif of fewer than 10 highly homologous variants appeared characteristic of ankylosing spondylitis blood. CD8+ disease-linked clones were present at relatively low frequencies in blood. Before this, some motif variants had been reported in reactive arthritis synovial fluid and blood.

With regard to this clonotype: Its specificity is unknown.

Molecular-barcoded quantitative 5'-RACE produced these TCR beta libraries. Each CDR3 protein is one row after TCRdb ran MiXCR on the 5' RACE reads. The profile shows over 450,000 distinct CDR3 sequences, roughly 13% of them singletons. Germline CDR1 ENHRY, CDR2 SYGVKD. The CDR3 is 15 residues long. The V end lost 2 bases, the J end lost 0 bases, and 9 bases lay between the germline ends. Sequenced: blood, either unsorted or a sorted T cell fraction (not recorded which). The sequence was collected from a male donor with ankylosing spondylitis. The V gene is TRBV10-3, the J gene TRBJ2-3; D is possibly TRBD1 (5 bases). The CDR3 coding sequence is TGTGCCATCAGTGAGGGGGCAGCTAGCACAGATACGCAGTATTTT. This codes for CAISEGAASTDTQYF.